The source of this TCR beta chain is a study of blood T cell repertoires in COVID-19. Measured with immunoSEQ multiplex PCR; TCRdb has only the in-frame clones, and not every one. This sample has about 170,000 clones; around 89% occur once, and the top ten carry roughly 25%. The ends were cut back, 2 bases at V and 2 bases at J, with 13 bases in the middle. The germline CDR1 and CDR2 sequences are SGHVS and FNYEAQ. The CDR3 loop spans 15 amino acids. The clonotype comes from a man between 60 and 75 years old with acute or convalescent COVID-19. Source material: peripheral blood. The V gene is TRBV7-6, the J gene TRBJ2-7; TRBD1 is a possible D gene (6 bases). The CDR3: CASSLRPGAAYEQYF. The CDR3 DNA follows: TGTGCCAGCAGCTTACGACCAGGGGCCGCCTACGAGCAGTACTTC.